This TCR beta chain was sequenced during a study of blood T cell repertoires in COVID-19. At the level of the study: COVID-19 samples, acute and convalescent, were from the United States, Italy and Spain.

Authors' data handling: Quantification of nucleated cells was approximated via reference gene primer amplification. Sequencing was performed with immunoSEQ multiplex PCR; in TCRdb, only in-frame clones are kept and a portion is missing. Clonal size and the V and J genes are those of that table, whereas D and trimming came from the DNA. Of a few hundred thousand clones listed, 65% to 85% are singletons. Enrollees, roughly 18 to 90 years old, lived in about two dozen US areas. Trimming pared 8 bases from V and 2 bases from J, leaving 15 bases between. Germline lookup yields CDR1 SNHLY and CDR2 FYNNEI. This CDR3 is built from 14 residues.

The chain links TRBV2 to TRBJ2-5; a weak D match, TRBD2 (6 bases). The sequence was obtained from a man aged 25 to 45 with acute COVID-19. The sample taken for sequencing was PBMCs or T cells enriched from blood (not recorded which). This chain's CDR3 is CASLGTAAQETQYF. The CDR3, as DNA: TGTGCCAGCCTTGGGACTGCCGCTCAAGAGACCCAGTACTTC.